One TCR beta chain is described in this entry. What it recognizes is unknown. The data are from a study of T cells in localized non-small cell lung cancer. Measured with immunoSEQ multiplex PCR; TCRdb has only the in-frame clones, and not every one. The repertoire holds 90,000 to 100,000 clones, roughly 93% seen once, with about 4% in the top ten. The study's findings and limits: Peak T cell clonality was found in uninvolved adjacent lung, exceeding tumor. Elevated blood T cell density was associated with longer overall survival.

Per the germline V gene, CDR1 is SGHKS and CDR2 is YYEKEE (reference sequence). The CDR3 totals 14 residues. The V and J ends lost 0 bases and 4 bases, in that order; junction bases with no gene match: 0. The input for sequencing was PBMCs, taken before any cancer treatment. This rearrangement joins TRBV5-5 to TRBJ2-3; 9 nucleotides line up with TRBD1. This clonotype was sampled from a woman aged 40-69 years with stage II squamous cell lung carcinoma. This CDR3 is CASSLGQGADTQYF. The CDR3 bases are TGTGCCAGCAGCTTGGGACAGGGGGCAGATACGCAGTATTTT.